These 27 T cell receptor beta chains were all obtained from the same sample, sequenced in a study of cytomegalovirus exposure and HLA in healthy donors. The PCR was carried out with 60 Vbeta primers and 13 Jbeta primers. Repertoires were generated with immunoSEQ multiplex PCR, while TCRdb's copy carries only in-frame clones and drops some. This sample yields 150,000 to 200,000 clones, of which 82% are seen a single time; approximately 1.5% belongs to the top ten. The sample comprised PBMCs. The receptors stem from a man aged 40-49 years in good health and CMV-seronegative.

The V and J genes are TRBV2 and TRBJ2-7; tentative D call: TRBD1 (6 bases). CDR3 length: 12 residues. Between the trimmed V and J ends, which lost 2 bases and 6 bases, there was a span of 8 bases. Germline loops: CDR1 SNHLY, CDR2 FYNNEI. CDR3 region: CASSESGVEQYF. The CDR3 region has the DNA TGTGCCAGCAGTGAATCAGGGGTCGAGCAGTACTTC.

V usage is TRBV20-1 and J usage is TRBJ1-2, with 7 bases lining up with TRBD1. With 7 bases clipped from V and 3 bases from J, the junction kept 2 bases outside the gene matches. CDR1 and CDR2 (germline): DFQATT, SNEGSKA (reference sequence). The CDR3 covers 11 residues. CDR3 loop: CSVQGDYGYTF. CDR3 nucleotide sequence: TGCAGTGTGCAGGGGGACTATGGCTACACCTTC.

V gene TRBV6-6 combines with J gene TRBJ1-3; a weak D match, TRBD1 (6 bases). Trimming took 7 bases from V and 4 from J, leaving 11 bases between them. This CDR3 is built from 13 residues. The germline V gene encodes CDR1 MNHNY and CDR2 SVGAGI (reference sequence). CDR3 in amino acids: CASITGQGNTIYF. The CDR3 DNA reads TGTGCCAGCATTACCGGACAGGGAAACACCATATATTTT.

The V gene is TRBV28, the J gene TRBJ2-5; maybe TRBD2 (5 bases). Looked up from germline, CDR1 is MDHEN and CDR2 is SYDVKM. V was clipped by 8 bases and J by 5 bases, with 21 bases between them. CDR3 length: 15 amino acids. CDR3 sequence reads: CASVPEDRSWETQYF. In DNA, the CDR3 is TGTGCCAGCGTCCCGGAGGATCGGTCCTGGGAGACCCAGTACTTC.

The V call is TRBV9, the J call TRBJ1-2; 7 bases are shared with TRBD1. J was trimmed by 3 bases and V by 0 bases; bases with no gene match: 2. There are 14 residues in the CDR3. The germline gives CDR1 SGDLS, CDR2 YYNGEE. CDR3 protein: CASSVAGQDYGYTF. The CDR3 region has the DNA TGTGCCAGCAGCGTAGCCGGACAGGACTATGGCTACACCTTC.

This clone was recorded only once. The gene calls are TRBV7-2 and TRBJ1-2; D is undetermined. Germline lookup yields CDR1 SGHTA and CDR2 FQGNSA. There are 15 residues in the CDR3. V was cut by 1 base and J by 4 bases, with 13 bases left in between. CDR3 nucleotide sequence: TGTGCCAGCAGCTTAGGTGGGGAGTGGGGCTATGGCTACACCTTC. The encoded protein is CASSLGGEWGYGYTF. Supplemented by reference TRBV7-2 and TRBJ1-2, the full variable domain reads GAGVSQSPSNKVTEKGKDVELRCDPISGHTALYWYRQSLGQGLEFLIYFQGNSAPDKSGLPSDRFSAERTGGSVSTLTIQRTQQEDSAVYLCASSLGGEWGYGYTFGSGTRLTVV.

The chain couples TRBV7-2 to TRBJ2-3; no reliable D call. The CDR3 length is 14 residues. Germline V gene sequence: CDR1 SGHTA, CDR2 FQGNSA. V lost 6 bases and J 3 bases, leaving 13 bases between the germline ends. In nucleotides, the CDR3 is TGTGCCAGCAGGCCGTCTTCCAGTACAGATACGCAGTATTTT. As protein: CASRPSSSTDTQYF.

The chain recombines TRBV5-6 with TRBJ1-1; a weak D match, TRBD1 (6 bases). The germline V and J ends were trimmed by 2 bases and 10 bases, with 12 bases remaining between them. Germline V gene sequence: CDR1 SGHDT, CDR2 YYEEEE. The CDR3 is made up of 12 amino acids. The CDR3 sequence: CASSFTGLGAFF. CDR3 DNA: TGTGCCAGCAGCTTTACAGGGTTGGGAGCTTTCTTT.

The CDR3 DNA follows: TGTGCCAGCAGCTTGGGGGCTCACTCTGGGGCCAACGTCCTGACTTTC. It yields the protein CASSLGAHSGANVLTF. The chain uses TRBV5-5 and TRBJ2-6; D is uncertain. The germline gives CDR1 SGHKS, CDR2 YYEKEE (reference sequence). The CDR3 extends over 16 amino acids. V was shortened by 0 bases and J by 0 bases, with 7 bases between the two germline ends.

As DNA, the CDR3 is TGTGCCAGCAGTTTATCCGGGGTATATAGCAATCAGCCCCAGCATTTT. Residues: CASSLSGVYSNQPQHF. J is TRBJ1-5 and V is TRBV27; no clear D gene. Per germline, CDR1 MNHEY and CDR2 SMNVEV (reference sequence). With 0 bases removed from V and 0 bases from J, the gap between germline ends came to 9 bases. The CDR3 contains 16 residues.

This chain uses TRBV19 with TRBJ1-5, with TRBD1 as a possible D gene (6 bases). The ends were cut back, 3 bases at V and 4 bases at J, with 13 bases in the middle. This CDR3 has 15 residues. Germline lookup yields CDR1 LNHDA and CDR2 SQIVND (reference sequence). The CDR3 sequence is CASSMAQGTNQPQHF. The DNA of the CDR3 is TGTGCCAGTAGTATGGCTCAGGGGACAAATCAGCCCCAGCATTTT.

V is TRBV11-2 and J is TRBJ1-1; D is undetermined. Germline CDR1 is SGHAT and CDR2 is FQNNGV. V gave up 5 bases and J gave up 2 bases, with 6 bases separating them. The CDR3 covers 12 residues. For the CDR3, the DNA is TGTGCCAGCAGCCCACTCAACACTGAAGCTTTCTTT. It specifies CASSPLNTEAFF.

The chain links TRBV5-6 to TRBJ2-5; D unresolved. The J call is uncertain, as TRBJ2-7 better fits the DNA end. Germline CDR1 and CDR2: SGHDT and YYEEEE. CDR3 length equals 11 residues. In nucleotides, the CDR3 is TGTGCCAGCAGCTTTGAGTACGAGCAGTACTTC. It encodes CASSFEYEQYF.

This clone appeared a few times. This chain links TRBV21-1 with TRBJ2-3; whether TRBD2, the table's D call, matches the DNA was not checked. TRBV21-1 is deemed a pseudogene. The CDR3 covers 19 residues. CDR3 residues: CASSKGLAGGIPGTDTQYF. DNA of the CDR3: TGTGCCAGCAGCAAAGGACTAGCGGGGGGAATCCCCGGCACAGATACGCAGTATTTT.

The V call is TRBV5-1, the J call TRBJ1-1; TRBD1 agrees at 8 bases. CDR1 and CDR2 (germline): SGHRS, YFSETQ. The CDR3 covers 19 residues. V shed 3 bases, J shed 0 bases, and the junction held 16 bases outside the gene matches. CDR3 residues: CASSYLGQGARGLNTEAFF. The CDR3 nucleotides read TGCGCCAGCAGCTACTTGGGCCAGGGGGCGCGGGGTTTGAACACTGAAGCTTTCTTT.

CDR3 nucleotide sequence: TGTGCCAGCAGCCGCGACAGCAACTCTGGAAACACCATATATTTT. This translates into CASSRDSNSGNTIYF. The chain carries TRBV7-9 and TRBJ1-3; tentative D call: TRBD1 (5 bases). Between the trimmed V and J ends, which lost 5 bases and 0 bases, there was a span of 11 bases. This CDR3 contains 15 residues. Germline CDR1 reads SEHNR; CDR2 reads FQNEAQ (reference sequence).

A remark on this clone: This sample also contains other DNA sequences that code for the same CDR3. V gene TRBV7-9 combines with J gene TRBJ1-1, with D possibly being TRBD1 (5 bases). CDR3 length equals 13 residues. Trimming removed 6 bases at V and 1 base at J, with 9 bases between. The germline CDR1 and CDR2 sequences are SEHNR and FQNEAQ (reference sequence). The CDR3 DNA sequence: TGTGCCAGCAGTTTAACAGGGAACACTGAAGCTTTCTTT. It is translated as CASSLTGNTEAFF.

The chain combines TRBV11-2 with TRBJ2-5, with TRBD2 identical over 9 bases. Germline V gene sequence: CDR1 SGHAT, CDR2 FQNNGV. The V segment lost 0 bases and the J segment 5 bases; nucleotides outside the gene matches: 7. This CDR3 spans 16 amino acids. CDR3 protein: CASSLEGGAGGETQYF. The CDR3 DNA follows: TGTGCCAGCAGCTTAGAAGGAGGGGCGGGAGGGGAGACCCAGTACTTC. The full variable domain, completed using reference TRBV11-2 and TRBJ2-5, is EAGVAQSPRYKIIEKRQSVAFWCNPISGHATLYWYQQILGQGPKLLIQFQNNGVVDDSQLPKDRFSAERLKGVDSTLKIQPAKLEDSAVYLCASSLEGGAGGETQYFGPGTRLLVL.

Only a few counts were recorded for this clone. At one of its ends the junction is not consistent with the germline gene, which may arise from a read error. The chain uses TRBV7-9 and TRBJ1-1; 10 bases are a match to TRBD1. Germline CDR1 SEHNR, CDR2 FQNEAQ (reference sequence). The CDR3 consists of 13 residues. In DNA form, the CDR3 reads TGTTCCAGCAGCCCAGGACAGGGGGAAAAGGCTTTCTTT. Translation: CSSSPGQGEKAFF.

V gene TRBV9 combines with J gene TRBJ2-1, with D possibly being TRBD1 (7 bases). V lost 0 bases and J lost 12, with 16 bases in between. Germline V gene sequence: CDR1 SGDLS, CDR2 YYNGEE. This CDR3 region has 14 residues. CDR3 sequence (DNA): TGTGCCAGCAGCGTAGCTACCCAGGGGGGCCCGCAGTTCTTC. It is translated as CASSVATQGGPQFF.

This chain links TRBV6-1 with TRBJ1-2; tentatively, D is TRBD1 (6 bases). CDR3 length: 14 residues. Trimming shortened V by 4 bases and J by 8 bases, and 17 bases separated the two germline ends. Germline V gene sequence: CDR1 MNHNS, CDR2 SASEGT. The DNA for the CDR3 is TGTGCCAGCAGTGGGCCCCTGGGGGCGCAAGGCTACACCTTC. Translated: CASSGPLGAQGYTF.

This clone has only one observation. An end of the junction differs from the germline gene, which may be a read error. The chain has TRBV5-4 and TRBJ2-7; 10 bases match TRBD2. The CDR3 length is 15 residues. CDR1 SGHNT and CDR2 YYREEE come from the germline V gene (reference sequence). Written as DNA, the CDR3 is TGTGCCGGCAGCCCCGGAGCGGGGGGGGCCGTCGAGCAGTACTTC. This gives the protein CAGSPGAGGAVEQYF.

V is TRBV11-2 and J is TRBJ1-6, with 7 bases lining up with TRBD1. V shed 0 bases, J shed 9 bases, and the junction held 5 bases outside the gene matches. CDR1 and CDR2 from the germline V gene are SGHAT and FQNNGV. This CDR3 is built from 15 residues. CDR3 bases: TGTGCCAGCAGCTTAGAGGCAGGGGGAATTTCACCCCTCCACTTT. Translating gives CASSLEAGGISPLHF.

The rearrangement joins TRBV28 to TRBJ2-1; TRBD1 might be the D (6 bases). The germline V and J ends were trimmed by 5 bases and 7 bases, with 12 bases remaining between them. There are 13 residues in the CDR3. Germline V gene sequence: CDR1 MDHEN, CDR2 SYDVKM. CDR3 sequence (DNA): TGTGCCAGCAGTCCTTACAGGGAGAATGAGCAGTTCTTC. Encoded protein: CASSPYRENEQFF.

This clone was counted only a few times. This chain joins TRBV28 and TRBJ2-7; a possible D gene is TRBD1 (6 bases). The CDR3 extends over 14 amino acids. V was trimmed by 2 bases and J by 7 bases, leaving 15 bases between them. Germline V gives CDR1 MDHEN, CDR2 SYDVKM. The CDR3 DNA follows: TGTGCCAGCAGTTTAAAGCAGGGGTCGGGGGAGCAGTACTTC. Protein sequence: CASSLKQGSGEQYF.

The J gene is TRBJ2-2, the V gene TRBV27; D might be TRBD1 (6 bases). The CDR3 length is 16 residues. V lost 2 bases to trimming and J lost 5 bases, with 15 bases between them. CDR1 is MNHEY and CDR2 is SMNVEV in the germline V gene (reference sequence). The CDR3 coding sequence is TGTGCCAGCAGTTTACCCGGCAGGGGCAGGACCGGGGAGCTGTTTTTT. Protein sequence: CASSLPGRGRTGELFF.

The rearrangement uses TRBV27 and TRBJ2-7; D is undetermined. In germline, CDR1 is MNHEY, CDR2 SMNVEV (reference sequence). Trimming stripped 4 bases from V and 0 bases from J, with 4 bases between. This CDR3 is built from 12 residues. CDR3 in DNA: TGTGCCAGCAGTTCCAGCTCCTACGAGCAGTACTTC. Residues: CASSSSSYEQYF.